The 16 T cell receptor beta chains presented below share a single source sample, sequenced in a study of shared clonotypes between healthy human individuals. Sequenced by immunoSEQ multiplex PCR; TCRdb stores in-frame clones only, minus some. The data show about 1.1 million clones, about 84% seen once. Sequenced material: memory CD4+ T cells from PBMCs. Subset of the sample: CD45RA-negative fraction. The receptors come from a man between 18 and 35 years old in good health. Some clones in this sample may be carry-over from other donors' samples.

In the case of this clone: The junction differs from germline at one of its ends, possibly a read error. The V and J genes are TRBV19 and TRBJ2-7, with D perhaps matching TRBD2 (5 bases). Germline loops: CDR1 LNHDA, CDR2 SQIVND (reference sequence). The CDR3 length is 10 residues. The CDR3, as DNA: TGTGCCAGTATAACTAGGGAGCTGTACTTC. Its translation is CASITRELYF.

The J gene is TRBJ2-7, the V gene TRBV9; TRBD1 matches 7 bases. Germline values: CDR1 SGDLS, CDR2 YYNGEE. This CDR3 contains 16 residues. V lost 4 bases to trimming and J lost 3 bases; unmatched junction nucleotides: 13. The CDR3 loop is CASSPGTANLFYEQYF. DNA of the CDR3: TGTGCCAGCAGCCCGGGGACAGCCAACCTATTCTACGAGCAGTACTTC.

The J gene is TRBJ1-2, the V gene TRBV7-9; unclear D gene. The CDR3 length is 15 residues. Trimming removed 5 bases from V and 3 bases from J, with 16 bases in between. CDR1 and CDR2 (germline): SEHNR, FQNEAQ (reference sequence). CDR3 in amino acids: CASSPTQASDYGYTF. The CDR3 DNA sequence: TGTGCCAGCAGCCCAACTCAGGCGAGCGACTATGGCTACACCTTC.

The chain couples TRBV9 to TRBJ2-1; the D gene is possibly TRBD2 (6 bases). Germline-derived CDR1 and CDR2 are SGDLS and YYNGEE. Trimming took 3 bases from V and 6 from J, leaving 16 bases between them. CDR3 length: 15 residues. CDR3 loop: CASSGRATSANEQFF. DNA for the CDR3: TGTGCCAGCAGCGGGAGGGCTACCTCTGCCAATGAGCAGTTCTTC.

This chain joins TRBV7-2 and TRBJ1-2; D gene ambiguous. The CDR3 runs 14 residues. The V end was cut by 1 base, the J end by 4 bases, with 10 bases between. Germline assignment: CDR1 SGHTA and CDR2 FQGNSA. The CDR3 sequence: CASSLVSVSYGYTF. The CDR3 region has the DNA TGTGCCAGCAGCTTAGTTTCCGTTTCCTATGGCTACACCTTC.

To note about this clone: Other DNA sequences in the same sample also yield this CDR3. The chain has TRBV28 and TRBJ1-1; 7 bases are a match to TRBD1. V shed 2 bases and J 1 base; nucleotides not matched to a gene: 4. CDR3 length equals 15 residues. Germline V gene lookup returns CDR1 MDHEN and CDR2 SYDVKM. CDR3 nucleotide sequence: TGTGCCAGCAGTTTAATTGGGACAGAGAACACTGAAGCTTTCTTT. This translates into CASSLIGTENTEAFF.

The chain recombines TRBV5-1 with TRBJ2-7; D ambiguous. This CDR3 has 14 residues. The ends were cut back, 0 bases at V and 7 bases at J, with 14 bases in the middle. Germline CDR1 SGHRS, CDR2 YFSETQ. DNA for the CDR3: TGCGCCAGCAGCTTGGCCGACCCGAGTCGGGAGCAGTACTTC. It encodes CASSLADPSREQYF.

The V gene is TRBV11-2, the J gene TRBJ2-5, with D possibly called TRBD1 or TRBD2 (5 bases each). Trimming removed 6 bases at V and 5 bases at J, with 19 bases between. The CDR3 is 15 amino acids. Germline V lookup: CDR1 SGHAT, CDR2 FQNNGV. The CDR3 nucleotides read TGTGCCAGCAGGCTTAGTCCGCGAGGGGAGGAGACCCAGTACTTC. This sequence encodes CASRLSPRGEETQYF.

This clone was observed a handful of times. Here the CDR3 reads CASSPGGGTDTQYF. CDR3 nucleotide sequence: TGTGCCAGCAGCCCGGGCGGGGGCACAGATACGCAGTATTTT. V gene TRBV7-8 combines with J gene TRBJ2-3, with D possibly TRBD2 on 6 matching bases. The V gene lost 5 bases and the J gene lost 1 base, with 10 bases spanning the gap. The CDR3 consists of 14 residues. CDR1 SGHVS and CDR2 FQNEAQ come from the germline V gene.

V usage is TRBV27 and J usage is TRBJ2-3; unclear D gene. Germline V gene lookup returns CDR1 MNHEY and CDR2 SMNVEV (reference sequence). The V and J ends lost 5 bases and 4 bases respectively, with 7 bases between them. This CDR3 has 12 amino acids. For the CDR3, the DNA is TGTGCCAGCAGTCGTCTTTCAGATACGCAGTATTTT. Its translation: CASSRLSDTQYF.

The chain is built from TRBV28 and TRBJ2-5, with 7 bases that match TRBD1. The DNA end lines up better with TRBJ2-7; the J call may be wrong. The CDR3 has 14 residues. Germline assignment: CDR1 MDHEN and CDR2 SYDVKM. The CDR3 here is CASSSADRDHEQYF. In DNA, the CDR3 is TGTGCCAGCAGTTCGGCTGACAGGGACCACGAGCAGTACTTC.

This chain connects TRBV7-6 to TRBJ2-5, with D uncertain. Germline CDR1 SGHVS, CDR2 FNYEAQ. This CDR3 region has 12 residues. Trimming shortened V by 1 base and J by 4 bases, and 4 bases separated the two germline ends. The CDR3 loop reads CASSLDGETQYF. The CDR3 DNA sequence: TGTGCCAGCAGCTTAGATGGAGAGACCCAGTACTTC.

The rearrangement uses TRBV7-2 and TRBJ2-1, with a tentative D call TRBD2 (5 bases). Per germline, CDR1 SGHTA and CDR2 FQGNSA. The CDR3 contains 17 residues. V shed 2 bases and J shed 7 bases, with 21 bases lying between them. CDR3 nucleotide sequence: TGTGCCAGCAGCTTACGCCTAGCCGCTTCTAAGAGTAATGAGCAGTTCTTC. Its translation: CASSLRLAASKSNEQFF.

The chain uses TRBV9 and TRBJ1-4; 8 bases match TRBD1. The CDR3 runs 15 residues. Unmatched junction bases numbered 6, after V lost 0 bases and J lost 8 bases. Germline lookup yields CDR1 SGDLS and CDR2 YYNGEE. The CDR3 nucleotides read TGTGCCAGCAGCGTAGTGGCAGGGGGCGACGAAAAACTGTTTTTT. This sequence encodes CASSVVAGGDEKLFF.

V and J are TRBV4-2 and TRBJ2-5; 9 bases map to TRBD2. V lost 8 bases and J lost 4; bases outside the gene matches: 8. CDR3 length: 14 amino acids. Germline CDR1 LGHNA, CDR2 YNFKEQ. For the CDR3, the DNA is TGTGCCAGCGGCGCGGGGGGGGGCGGAGAGACCCAGTACTTC. Protein product: CASGAGGGGETQYF.

The chain joins TRBV20-1 to TRBJ2-7; D unresolved. V lost 7 bases, J lost 3 bases, and 10 bases lay in between. Germline lookup yields CDR1 DFQATT and CDR2 SNEGSKA (reference sequence). There are 11 residues in the CDR3. In DNA form, the CDR3 reads TGCAGTGTAAAGGCGCGCTACGAGCAGTACTTC. Translation: CSVKARYEQYF.